What follows describes a single T cell receptor beta chain. This CDR3 is built from 14 residues. The germline CDR1 and CDR2 sequences are MDHEN and SYDVKM. The J segment lost 5 bases and the V segment lost 5 bases, leaving 8 bases of the junction unmatched. This sample is part of a study of blood T cell repertoires in COVID-19. Across the whole study: Acute-phase and convalescent COVID-19 samples originated in the United States, Italy and Spain. T cells, B-cell-depleted T cells, or PBMCs provided the cDNA or gDNA that served as material.

A Seattle source enrolled patients during active infection and followed them longitudinally. Original processing methods: Estimated nucleated cell counts came from reference gene primer amplification. Method: immunoSEQ multiplex PCR; TCRdb's copy keeps in-frame clones and lacks some. The V and J calls and clone size are taken from that table; D and trimming were inferred from the DNA. The sample carries some 220,000 clones, around 85% recorded once. The rearrangement links TRBV28 to TRBJ1-1, with TRBD1 matching over 7 bases. Sequenced material: peripheral blood. The TCR sequence derives from a woman aged 70-85 years with COVID-19, enrolled during active disease. Here the CDR3 reads CASSPEGGWTEAFF. DNA for the CDR3: TGTGCCAGCAGTCCCGAAGGGGGCTGGACTGAAGCTTTCTTT.